This T cell receptor beta chain is from a study of human T cells and chemical hapten exposure (dated by TCRdb to about 2021). Looking at the study overall: For sensitization, 2% DPC in acetone was applied to a roughly 2 cm by roughly 2 cm area of upper inner arm skin. Throughout the study period of about 25 weeks, patients also received therapeutic DPC doses to the scalp every week. Patch tests used Finn chambers with 0.01% DPC on the upper back, scored after 6 days by International Contact Dermatitis Research Group standards. The patient cohort, mostly female, included alopecia areata with under or over 50% scalp involvement, alopecia totalis and alopecia universalis. Libraries were combined into a pool for sequencing, and differences in TCR yield between samples came mainly from small differences in library volumes within the pool. This study followed changes in the peripheral blood TCR repertoire in vivo during primary and secondary sensitization of alopecia patients to the hapten diphenylcyclopropenone (DPC). Blood samples were taken from patients before sensitization (week 0) and at 2, 6 and about 24 weeks after DPC sensitization. Blood for TCR sequencing was provided by twenty-nine alopecia patients at one to four time points (pre-sensitization, 2, 6 and 24 weeks).

Taken from cysteine to phenylalanine, the CDR3 has 14 residues. Only the CDR3 DNA stays, 42 bases, in frame from base 1. Relative to germline, V is 2 bases shorter and J is 2 bases shorter, with 6 bases between their ends. CDR1 and CDR2 are read off the germline V gene (reference sequence) as SSHAT and FNYEAQ. Results and caveats for the whole study, not just this receptor: Patch test score correlated positively with the number of PT1 expanded TCRs, reaching significance at thresholds 8, 16 and 32 but not at 4. Significantly more large CDR3 similarity clusters were formed by expanded TCRs than by pre-sensitization or healthy control sets, consistent with antigen-driven responses. Because all patients had alopecia, a presumed autoimmune disease, the immune response of the patients might differ from that of healthy individuals. DPC sensitization did not change how many TCRs were above 1 in 1000 frequency, and no evidence was found of alterations in global repertoire structure. Repeated subsampling changed both the strength of the expansion versus patch-test correlation and the threshold at which that correlation became significant.

The table lists this clonotype with a few counts. Its binding antigen is unknown. Within one base of it there is no much larger clone, and no base qualities were kept. The sample's time point label is to be understood as: patch test 3, about 24 weeks after DPC sensitization. The treatment or condition label here, explained by the study, means: therapeutic diphenylcyclopropenone sensitization with weekly scalp DPC. At each patch-test visit, blood was drawn before the patch test was applied. Eligible patients were aged 18 to 70, diagnosed with alopecia, deemed suitable for DPC therapy, and excluded if pregnant. Total RNA was extracted from unfractionated whole blood collected in Tempus Blood RNA tubes. The library was prepared using RACE. The instrument given in TCRdb is NextSeq 500. During library preparation, unique molecular identifiers were attached to individual cDNA molecules so that TCRs could be counted quantitatively and reproducibly. Each blood RNA sample was used to sequence both TCR alpha and TCR beta chains. Processing in the source paper ran as follows. Samples had a median of 95,638 TCRs, with a range from roughly 20,000 to 700,000. The Decombinator software suite was used to annotate the V, J and CDR3 of the TCR reads. To make PS versus PT1 abundance plots, every sample was subsampled to the same number of TCRs (28,000). Expanded TCRs were defined as absent before sensitization and observed at least eight times at the 2-week time point. TCRdb redid the processing of the public reads, applying fastp at Q25 and MiXCR, and retained in-frame beta chains. Duplicate CDR3 protein sequences are folded into a single record with the most common DNA and genes. TCRdb's processing, not the authors', yielded these V and J calls. A total of 120,000 or so distinct CDR3 sequences appear in this sample, around 10% of them only once. The top ten clonotypes cover 2% to 2.5% of the sample.

This receptor was taken from a woman between 45 and 60 years old with alopecia areata. Some clones in this sample may be carry-over from other donors' samples. This material consisted of whole blood, taken in connection with sensitization to the hapten diphenylcyclopropenone (DPC). The receptor chain draws on TRBV7-7 and TRBJ2-2, with no confidently assigned D gene. In nucleotide form, the sequence is TGTGCCAGCAGCTTAACGACAAACACCGGGGAGCTGTTTTTT. This is translated as CASSLTTNTGELFF.